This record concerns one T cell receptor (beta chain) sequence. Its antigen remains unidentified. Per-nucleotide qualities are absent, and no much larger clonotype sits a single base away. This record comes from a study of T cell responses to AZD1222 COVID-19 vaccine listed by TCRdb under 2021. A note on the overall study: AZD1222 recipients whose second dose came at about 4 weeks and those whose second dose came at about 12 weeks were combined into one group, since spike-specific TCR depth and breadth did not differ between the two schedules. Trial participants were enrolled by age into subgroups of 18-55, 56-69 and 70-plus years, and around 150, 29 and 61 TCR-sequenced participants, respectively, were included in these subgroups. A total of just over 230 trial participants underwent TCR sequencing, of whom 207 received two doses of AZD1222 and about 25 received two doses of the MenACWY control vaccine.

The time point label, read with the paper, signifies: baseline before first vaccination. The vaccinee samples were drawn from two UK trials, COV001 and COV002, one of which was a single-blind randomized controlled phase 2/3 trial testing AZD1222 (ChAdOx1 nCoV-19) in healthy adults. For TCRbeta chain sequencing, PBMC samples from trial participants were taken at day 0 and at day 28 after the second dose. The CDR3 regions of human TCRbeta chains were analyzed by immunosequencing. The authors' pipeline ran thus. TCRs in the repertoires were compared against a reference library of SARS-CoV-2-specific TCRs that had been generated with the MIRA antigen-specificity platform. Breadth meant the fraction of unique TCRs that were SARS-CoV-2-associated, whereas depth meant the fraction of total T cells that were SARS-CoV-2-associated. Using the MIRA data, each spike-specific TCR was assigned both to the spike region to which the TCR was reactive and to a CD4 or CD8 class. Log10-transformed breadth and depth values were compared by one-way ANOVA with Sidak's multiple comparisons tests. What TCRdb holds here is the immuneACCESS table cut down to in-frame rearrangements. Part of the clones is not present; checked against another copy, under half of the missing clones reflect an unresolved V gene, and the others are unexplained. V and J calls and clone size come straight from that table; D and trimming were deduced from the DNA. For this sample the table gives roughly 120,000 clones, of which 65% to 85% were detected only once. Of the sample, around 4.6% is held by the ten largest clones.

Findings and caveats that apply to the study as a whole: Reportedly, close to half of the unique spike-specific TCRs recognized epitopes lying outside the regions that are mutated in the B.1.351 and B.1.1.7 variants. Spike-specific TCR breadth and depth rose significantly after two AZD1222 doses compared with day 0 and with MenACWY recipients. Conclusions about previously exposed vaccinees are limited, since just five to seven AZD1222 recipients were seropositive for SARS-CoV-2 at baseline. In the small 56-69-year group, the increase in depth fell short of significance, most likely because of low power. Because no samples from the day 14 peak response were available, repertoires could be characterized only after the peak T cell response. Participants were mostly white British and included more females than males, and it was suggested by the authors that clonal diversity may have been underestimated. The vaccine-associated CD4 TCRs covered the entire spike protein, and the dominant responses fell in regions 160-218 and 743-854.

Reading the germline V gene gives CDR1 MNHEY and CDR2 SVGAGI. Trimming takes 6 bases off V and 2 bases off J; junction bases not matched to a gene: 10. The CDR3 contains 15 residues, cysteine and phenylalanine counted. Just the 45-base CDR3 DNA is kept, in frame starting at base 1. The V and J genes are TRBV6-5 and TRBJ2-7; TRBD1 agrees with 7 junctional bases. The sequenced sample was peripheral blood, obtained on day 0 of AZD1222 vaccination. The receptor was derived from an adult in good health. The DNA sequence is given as TGTGCCAGCAGATCGAACAGGGGATCTCCCTACGAGCAGTACTTC. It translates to CASRSNRGSPYEQYF.